This T cell receptor beta chain appears in the sequencing data of a study of T cell responses to AZD1222 COVID-19 vaccine. Profiled with immunoSEQ multiplex PCR; TCRdb holds only in-frame clones, not every one. The data hold tens of thousands of clones, with around 80% observed a single time. The CDR3 has 14 residues. Per the germline V gene, CDR1 is SGHDN and CDR2 is FVKESK. V was pared by 4 bases and J by 6 bases, with 12 bases between. Sequences were derived from peripheral blood, sampled 28 days after the second dose of the MenACWY control vaccine. The chain couples TRBV14 to TRBJ1-4, with D unresolved. This receptor was taken from an adult who received the MenACWY meningococcal vaccine as a control. CDR3 sequence: CASSRSASDEKLFF. DNA of the CDR3: TGTGCCAGCAGCCGGTCAGCCAGTGATGAAAAACTGTTTTTT.